Sequencing of this T cell receptor beta chain was carried out in a study of shared T cell receptors in the human thymus. The assay was immunoSEQ multiplex PCR, and TCRdb's table has in-frame clones only and misses some. The sample shows some 700,000 clones, roughly 88% of them seen only once. The CDR3 is 18 residues long. Germline V gene lookup returns CDR1 MNHEY and CDR2 SMNVEV (reference sequence). The ends lost 5 bases at V and 6 bases at J; junction bases unmatched: 10. These same data were also listed under a study on human thymus T cells.

The TCR sequence derives from a girl less than two years old with a congenital heart defect. This chain joins TRBV27 and TRBJ2-1, with 16 nucleotides matching TRBD2. What was sequenced was thymocytes. For the CDR3, the DNA is TGTGCCAGCAGTCCCCCCCCGGGACTAGCGGGGGGGCCCAATGAGCAGTTCTTC. It codes for CASSPPPGLAGGPNEQFF.